This TCR beta chain was found in a study of T cell responses to AZD1222 COVID-19 vaccine. This clone came up once. What it binds is not known. Here immunoSEQ multiplex PCR was the method, and the copy in TCRdb shows in-frame clones only, minus some. Of 80,000 to 95,000 clones detected, roughly 86% appear once; the ten largest clones hold approximately 3%. Study conclusions and caveats: It should be noted that donors were predominantly white British and more often female, and clonal diversity was possibly underestimated. Researchers took repertoire samples only after the peak T cell response had come. The reported proportion of spike-specific TCRs targeting unmutated variant regions was nearly half.

The V gene's germline CDR1 is LNHDA and CDR2 SQIVND (reference sequence). V dropped 7 bases and J dropped 4; count of bases not matched to a gene: 5. This CDR3 has 14 residues. This sequence was found in an adult in good health. The rearrangement uses TRBV19 and TRBJ1-5; TRBD1 matches at 9 bases. The sequencing here drew on peripheral blood, taken on day 0 of MenACWY control vaccination. This chain's CDR3 is CASTTGTGNQPQHF. The CDR3 DNA reads TGTGCCAGTACGACTGGGACAGGGAATCAGCCCCAGCATTTT.